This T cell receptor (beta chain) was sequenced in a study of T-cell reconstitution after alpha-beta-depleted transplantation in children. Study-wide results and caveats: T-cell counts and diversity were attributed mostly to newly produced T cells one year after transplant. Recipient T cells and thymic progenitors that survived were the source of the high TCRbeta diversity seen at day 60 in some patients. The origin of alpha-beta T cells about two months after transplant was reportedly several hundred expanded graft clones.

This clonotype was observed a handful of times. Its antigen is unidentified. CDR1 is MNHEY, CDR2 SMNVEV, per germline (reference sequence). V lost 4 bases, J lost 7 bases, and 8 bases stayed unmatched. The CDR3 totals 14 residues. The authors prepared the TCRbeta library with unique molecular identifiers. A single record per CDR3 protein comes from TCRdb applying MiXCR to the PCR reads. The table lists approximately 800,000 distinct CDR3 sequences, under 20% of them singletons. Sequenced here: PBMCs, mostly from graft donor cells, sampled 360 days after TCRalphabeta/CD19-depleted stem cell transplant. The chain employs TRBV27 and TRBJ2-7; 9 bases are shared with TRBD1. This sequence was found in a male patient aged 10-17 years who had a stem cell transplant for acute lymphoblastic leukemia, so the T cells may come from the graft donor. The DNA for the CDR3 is TGTGCCAGCAGTTGGGATCACAGGGGGCGAGAGCAGTACTTC. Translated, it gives CASSWDHRGREQYF.